A selection of T cell receptor beta chains follows, all from one sample in a study of regulatory T cells in long-lasting Graves disease. TCRdb reprocessed the multiplex PCR reads via MiXCR and lists one record per CDR3 protein. This table holds about 240,000 distinct CDR3 sequences, around 20% found once. This sample comprised peripheral blood mononuclear cells (PBMCs), obtained at new diagnosis, from a patient treated with antithyroid drugs. These receptors were taken from a female donor with Graves disease. CDR3s leave out the opening cysteine and the closing phenylalanine or tryptophan. The order of the fields is V gene, CDR3 protein.

v_call: TRBV5-1
cdr3_aa: ASSLRQTQY

v_call: TRBV6-1
cdr3_aa: ASSLGTFGEY

v_call: TRBV11-3
cdr3_aa: ASGRQGQNYGYT

v_call: TRBV20-1
cdr3_aa: SARGASLYEQY

v_call: TRBV5-1
cdr3_aa: ASSLREGSYEQY

v_call: TRBV20-1
cdr3_aa: SARGVGSGSYEQY

v_call: TRBV7-9
cdr3_aa: ASRLTMDVGQF

v_call: TRBV7-2
cdr3_aa: ASSPGLANNEQF

v_call: TRBV2
cdr3_aa: ASTVAWSSYNSPLH

v_call: TRBV7-2
cdr3_aa: ASSLSRGGYEQY